The T cell receptor (beta chain) under discussion was sequenced for a study of blood T cell repertoires in COVID-19. Turning to the study itself: Sites in the United States, Italy and Spain provided acute and convalescent COVID-19 samples.

Only one count was recorded for this clone. Authors' processing steps: Amplification with reference gene primers provided the estimates of nucleated cell counts. Produced via immunoSEQ multiplex PCR; TCRdb's table is partial and in-frame only. Clone size and V and J calls were adopted from that table, with D and trimming inferred from the DNA. The data contain about 160,000 clones, 84% of them seen just once; the ten biggest clones take up roughly 14%. From germline, CDR1 is SGHRS and CDR2 YFSETQ. The length of the CDR3 is 16 residues. Between the trimmed V and J ends, which lost 2 bases and 3 bases, there was a span of 12 bases.

This receptor was obtained from a man between 18 and 29 years old with active or convalescent COVID-19. The chain couples TRBV5-1 to TRBJ2-6; D uncertain. The specimen was peripheral blood. DNA for the CDR3: TGCGCCAGCAGCTTAGACCTAGGAAGTGGGGCCAACGTCCTGACTTTC. Translated, it gives CASSLDLGSGANVLTF.